What follows are 7 T cell receptor beta chains derived from one specimen sequenced in a study of CD8 T cells in ankylosing spondylitis (dated by TCRdb to 2016 to 2017). Results and caveats for the whole study, not just this receptor: A TCR beta motif of roughly 8 highly homologous amino acid variants appeared characteristic of blood from ankylosing spondylitis patients.

Their specific antigens are unknown. The method behind the library was 5' RACE. The sample was run on an Illumina HiSeq 2500. TCRdb reanalyzed the raw reads on its own, using fastp at Q25 for trimming and MiXCR for clone calling, and kept in-frame beta chains. Entries that share a CDR3 protein sequence are merged under the most common genes and DNA. The sample table shows fewer than 550,000 distinct CDR3 sequences, and approximately 5.3% are seen once. The leading ten clones occupy 3% to 4.5% of the sample. Sequences were obtained from blood, either unsorted or a sorted T cell fraction (not recorded which). The receptors stem from a male donor with ankylosing spondylitis.

This clonotype occurred many times. A junction end diverges from the germline sequence, so it may reflect a read error. The chain links TRBV27 to TRBJ1-2, with D uncertain. From germline, CDR1 is MNHEY and CDR2 SMNVEV (reference sequence). CDR3 length equals 15 residues. The CDR3 region is CATSPEGKPPYGYTF. The CDR3, as DNA: TGTGCCACCAGTCCAGAGGGTAAACCTCCCTATGGCTACACCTTC.

This clonotype was recorded many times. This sequence joins TRBV4-1 and TRBJ2-3, with 9 bases fitting TRBD2. Trimming at V came to 4 bases and at J to 1 base, leaving 3 bases not matched to a gene. CDR3 length: 15 residues. Germline V gene sequence: CDR1 MGHRA, CDR2 YSYEKL. In nucleotides, the CDR3 is TGCGCCAGCAGCCCAGGACTAGCGCGCACAGATACGCAGTATTTT. Translated, it gives CASSPGLARTDTQYF.

This clonotype was detected only a few times. This sequence joins TRBV4-3 and TRBJ2-5; 7 positions match TRBD1. V trimming: 5 bases; J trimming: 7 bases; junction bases outside the gene matches: 7. The CDR3 has 13 residues. CDR1 is LGHNA and CDR2 is YSLEER in the germline V gene. This CDR3 reads CASSLDRPTTQYF. The CDR3 DNA is TGCGCCAGCAGCTTGGACAGGCCGACGACCCAGTACTTC.

In this sample, this clonotype turned up many times. The genes are TRBV4-2 and TRBJ2-2; the match to TRBD2 covers 9 bases. CDR3 size: 16 residues. Germline V CDR1 and CDR2: LGHNA, YNFKEQ. V was clipped by 2 bases and J by 7 bases; unmatched bases: 8. The CDR3: CASSQNQAGGYGELFF. CDR3 DNA: TGTGCCAGCAGCCAAAATCAGGCGGGAGGGTACGGGGAGCTGTTTTTT.

The gene calls are TRBV29-1 and TRBJ2-1, with a weak D call TRBD2 (6 bases). The ends were cut back, 7 bases at V and 5 bases at J, with 18 bases in the middle. Germline V lookup: CDR1 SQVTM, CDR2 ANQGSEA. This CDR3 region has 14 residues. The CDR3 region has the DNA TGCAGCGGCCGCGGGACCCCCGGGGACAATGAGCAGTTCTTC. Translation gives CSGRGTPGDNEQFF.

This clonotype was seen ten or more times. V is TRBV5-1 and J is TRBJ2-5; 13 nucleotides align to TRBD2. The CDR3 is made up of 17 amino acids. With 0 bases clipped from V and 2 bases from J, the junction kept 4 bases outside the gene matches. Germline V lookup: CDR1 SGHRS, CDR2 YFSETQ. The CDR3 bases are TGCGCCAGCAGCTTGGCCGGACTAGCGGGAGCTCAAGAGACCCAGTACTTC. Its translation: CASSLAGLAGAQETQYF.

This clonotype occurred many times. The V and J genes are TRBV4-1 and TRBJ2-6, with 8 bases matching TRBD1. The germline gives CDR1 MGHRA, CDR2 YSYEKL. CDR3 length: 16 amino acids. V lost 3 bases to trimming and J lost 0 bases; unmatched junction nucleotides: 1. This chain's CDR3 is CASSQGQASGANVLTF. In DNA form, the CDR3 reads TGCGCCAGCAGCCAGGGACAGGCCTCTGGGGCCAACGTCCTGACTTTC.